This T cell receptor (beta chain) was identified during a study of cytotoxic CD8 clonotypes in ibrutinib-treated CLL. Study as a whole: Responses: around 24 partial, 2 complete; after median roughly 68 months, about 15 stayed remitted, approximately twelve progressed.

Clones were read by immunoSEQ multiplex PCR, and TCRdb kept only the in-frame ones, dropping some. The data contain 50,000 to 60,000 clones, over 80% of them singletons. Per germline, CDR1 MNHEY and CDR2 SMNVEV (reference sequence). This CDR3 region has 15 residues. V lost 5 bases and J lost 9, with 17 bases in between. This sample comprised PBMCs, obtained after 24 months of ibrutinib treatment. The source is a human donor with chronic lymphocytic leukemia. The chain joins TRBV27 to TRBJ1-6; D is unresolved. The CDR3 loop is CASSPTRGMASPLHF. The CDR3, as DNA: TGTGCCAGCAGTCCCACGAGAGGGATGGCTTCACCCCTCCACTTT.